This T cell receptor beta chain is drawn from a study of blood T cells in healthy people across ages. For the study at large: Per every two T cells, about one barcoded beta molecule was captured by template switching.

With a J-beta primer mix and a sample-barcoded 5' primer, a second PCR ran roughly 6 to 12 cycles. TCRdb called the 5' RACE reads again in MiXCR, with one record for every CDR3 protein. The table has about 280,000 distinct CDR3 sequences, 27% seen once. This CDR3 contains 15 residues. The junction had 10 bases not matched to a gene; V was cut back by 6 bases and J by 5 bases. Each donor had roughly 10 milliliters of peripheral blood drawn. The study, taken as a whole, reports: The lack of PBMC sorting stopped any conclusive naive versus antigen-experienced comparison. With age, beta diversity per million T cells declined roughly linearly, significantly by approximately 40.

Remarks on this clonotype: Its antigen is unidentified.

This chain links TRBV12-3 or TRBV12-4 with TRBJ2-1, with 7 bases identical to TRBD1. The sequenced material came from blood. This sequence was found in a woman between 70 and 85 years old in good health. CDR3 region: CASSSVRDRNNEQFF. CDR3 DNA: TGTGCCAGCAGCTCTGTCCGGGACAGAAACAATGAGCAGTTCTTC.